This TCR beta chain was retrieved from a study of cytomegalovirus exposure and HLA in healthy donors. In the study overall: An earlier analysis identified approximately 110 million unique TCR beta sequences in 150 million to 200 million T cells.

Study-wide points: The HLA-A and HLA-B alleles of most subjects were reportedly predicted accurately from TCR beta sequences. Later analysis identified a missense DCLRE1C variant that was linked to TCR beta V- and J-gene trimming.

The study ran its PCR with 60 Vbeta and 13 Jbeta primers. This table comes from immunoSEQ multiplex PCR, and its TCRdb copy is limited to in-frame clones, with some not included. This sample has 40,000 to 45,000 clones; roughly half occur once, and the top ten carry 9% to 13%. Trimming took 5 bases from V and 5 from J; bases not matched to a gene: 2. The germline V gene encodes CDR1 SEHNR and CDR2 FQNEAQ (reference sequence). The CDR3 spans 14 residues. A note on this clone: The target antigen is unknown.

The specimen sequenced was PBMCs. This rearrangement joins TRBV7-9 to TRBJ1-5; 11 nucleotides align to TRBD1. The sequence came from a human donor in good health. For the CDR3, the DNA is TGTGCCAGCAGCCAGGGACAGGGGGATCAGCCCCAGCATTTT. Encoded protein: CASSQGQGDQPQHF. The full variable domain, rest sourced from reference TRBV7-9 and TRBJ1-5, is DTGVSQNPRHKITKRGQNVTFRCDPISEHNRLYWYRQTLGQGPEFLTYFQNEAQLEKSRLLSDRFSAERPKGSFSTLEIQRTEQGDSAMYLCASSQGQGDQPQHFGDGTRLSIL.